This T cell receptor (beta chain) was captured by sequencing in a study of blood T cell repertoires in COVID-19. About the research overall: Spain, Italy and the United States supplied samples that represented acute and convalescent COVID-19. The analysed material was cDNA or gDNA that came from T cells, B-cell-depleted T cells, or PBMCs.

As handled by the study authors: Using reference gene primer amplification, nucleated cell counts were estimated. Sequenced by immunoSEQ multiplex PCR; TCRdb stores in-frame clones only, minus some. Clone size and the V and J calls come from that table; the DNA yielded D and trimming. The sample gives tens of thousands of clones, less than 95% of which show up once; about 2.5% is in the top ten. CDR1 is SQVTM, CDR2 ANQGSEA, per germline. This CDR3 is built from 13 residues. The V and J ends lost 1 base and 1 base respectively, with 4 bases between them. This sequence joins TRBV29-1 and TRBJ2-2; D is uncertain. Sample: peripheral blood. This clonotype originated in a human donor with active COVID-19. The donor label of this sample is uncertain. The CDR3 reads CSVEAGNTGELFF. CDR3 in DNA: TGCAGCGTTGAAGCGGGGAACACCGGGGAGCTGTTTTTT.